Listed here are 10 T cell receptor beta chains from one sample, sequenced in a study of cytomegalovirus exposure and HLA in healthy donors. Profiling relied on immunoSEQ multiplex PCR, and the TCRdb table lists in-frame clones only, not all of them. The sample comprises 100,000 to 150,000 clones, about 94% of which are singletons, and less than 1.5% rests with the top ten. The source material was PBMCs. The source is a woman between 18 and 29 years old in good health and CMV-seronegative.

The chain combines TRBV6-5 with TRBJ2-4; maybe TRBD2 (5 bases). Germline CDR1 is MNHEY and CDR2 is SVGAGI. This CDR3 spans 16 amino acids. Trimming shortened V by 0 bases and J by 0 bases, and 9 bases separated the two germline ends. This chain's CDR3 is CASSYSTGLAKNIQYF. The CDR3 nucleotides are TGTGCCAGCAGTTACTCGACGGGATTAGCCAAAAACATTCAGTACTTC.

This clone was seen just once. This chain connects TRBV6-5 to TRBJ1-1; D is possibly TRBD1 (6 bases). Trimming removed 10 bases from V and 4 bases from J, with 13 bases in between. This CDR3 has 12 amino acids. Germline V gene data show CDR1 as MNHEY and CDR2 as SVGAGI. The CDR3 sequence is CATRTGSTEAFF. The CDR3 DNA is TGTGCCACCAGAACAGGGAGCACTGAAGCTTTCTTT.

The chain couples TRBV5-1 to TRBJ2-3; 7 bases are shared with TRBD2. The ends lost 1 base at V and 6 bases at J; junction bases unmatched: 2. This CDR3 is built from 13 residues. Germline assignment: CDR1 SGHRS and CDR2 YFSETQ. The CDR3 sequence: CASSLQRDDTQYF. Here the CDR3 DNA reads TGCGCCAGCAGCTTGCAGCGGGACGATACGCAGTATTTT.

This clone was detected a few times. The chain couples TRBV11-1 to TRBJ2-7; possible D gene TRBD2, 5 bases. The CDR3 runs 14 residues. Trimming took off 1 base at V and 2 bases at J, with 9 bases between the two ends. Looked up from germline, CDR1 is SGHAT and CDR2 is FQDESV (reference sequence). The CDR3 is CASSLGTHTYEQYF. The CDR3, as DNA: TGTGCCAGCAGCTTAGGGACTCATACCTACGAGCAGTACTTC.

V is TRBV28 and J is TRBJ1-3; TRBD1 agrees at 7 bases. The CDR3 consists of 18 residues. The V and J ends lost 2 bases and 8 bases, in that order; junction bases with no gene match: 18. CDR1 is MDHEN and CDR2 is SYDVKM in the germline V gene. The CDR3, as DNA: TGTGCCAGCAGTTTACTGGTCCCAATCGGACAGGAGGTTCACACCATATATTTT. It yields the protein CASSLLVPIGQEVHTIYF.

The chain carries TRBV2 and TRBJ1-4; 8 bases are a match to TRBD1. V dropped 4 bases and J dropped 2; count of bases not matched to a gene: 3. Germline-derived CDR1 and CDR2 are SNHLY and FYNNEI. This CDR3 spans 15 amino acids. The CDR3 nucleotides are TGTGCCAGCAGTGCCCGACAGGGGACTAATGAAAAACTGTTTTTT. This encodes CASSARQGTNEKLFF.

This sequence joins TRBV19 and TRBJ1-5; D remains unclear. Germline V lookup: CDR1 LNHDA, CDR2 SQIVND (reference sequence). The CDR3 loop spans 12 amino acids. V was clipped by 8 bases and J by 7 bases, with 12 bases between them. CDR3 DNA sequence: TGTGCCAGTGCGCGTGAGGGACAGCCCCAGCATTTT. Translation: CASAREGQPQHF.

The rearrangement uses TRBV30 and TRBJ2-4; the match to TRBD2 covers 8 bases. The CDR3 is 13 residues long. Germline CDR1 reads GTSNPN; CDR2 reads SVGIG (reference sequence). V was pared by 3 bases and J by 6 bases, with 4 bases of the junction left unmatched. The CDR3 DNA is TGTGCCTGGAGGACAGCGGGGGTAAACATTCAGTACTTC. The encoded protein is CAWRTAGVNIQYF.

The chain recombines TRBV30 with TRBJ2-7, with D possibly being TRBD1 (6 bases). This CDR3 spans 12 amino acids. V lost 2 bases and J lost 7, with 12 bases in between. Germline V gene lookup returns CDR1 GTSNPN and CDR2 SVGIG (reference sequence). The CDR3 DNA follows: TGTGCCTGGAGTTTTGCAGGGGAAGAGCAGTACTTC. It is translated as CAWSFAGEEQYF.

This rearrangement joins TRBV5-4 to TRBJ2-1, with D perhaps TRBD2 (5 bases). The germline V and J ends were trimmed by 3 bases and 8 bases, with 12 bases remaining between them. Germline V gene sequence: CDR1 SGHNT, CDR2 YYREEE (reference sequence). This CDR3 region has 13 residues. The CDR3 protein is CASSSGSPDEQFF. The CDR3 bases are TGTGCCAGCAGCTCGGGATCGCCCGATGAGCAGTTCTTC.